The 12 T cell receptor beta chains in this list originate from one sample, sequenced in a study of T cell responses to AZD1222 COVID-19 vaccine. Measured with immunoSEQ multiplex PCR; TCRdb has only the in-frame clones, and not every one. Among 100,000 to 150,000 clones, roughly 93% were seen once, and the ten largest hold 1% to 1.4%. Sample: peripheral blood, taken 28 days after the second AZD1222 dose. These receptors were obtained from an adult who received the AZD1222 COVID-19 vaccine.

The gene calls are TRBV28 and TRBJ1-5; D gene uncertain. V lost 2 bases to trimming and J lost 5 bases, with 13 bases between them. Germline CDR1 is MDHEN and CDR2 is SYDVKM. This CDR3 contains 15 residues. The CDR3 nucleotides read TGTGCCAGCAGTTTAGTGGGAGCCCTCCATCAGCCCCAGCATTTT. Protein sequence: CASSLVGALHQPQHF.

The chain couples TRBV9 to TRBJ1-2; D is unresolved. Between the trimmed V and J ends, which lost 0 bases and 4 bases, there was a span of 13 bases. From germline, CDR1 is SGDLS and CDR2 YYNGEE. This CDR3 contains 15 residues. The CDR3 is CASSVDPGQIYGYTF. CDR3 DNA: TGTGCCAGCAGCGTAGACCCCGGTCAGATCTATGGCTACACCTTC. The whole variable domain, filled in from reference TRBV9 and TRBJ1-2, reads DSGVTQTPKHLITATGQRVTLRCSPRSGDLSVYWYQQSLDQGLQFLIQYYNGEERAKGNILERFSAQQFPDLHSELNLSSLELGDSALYFCASSVDPGQIYGYTFGSGTRLTVV.

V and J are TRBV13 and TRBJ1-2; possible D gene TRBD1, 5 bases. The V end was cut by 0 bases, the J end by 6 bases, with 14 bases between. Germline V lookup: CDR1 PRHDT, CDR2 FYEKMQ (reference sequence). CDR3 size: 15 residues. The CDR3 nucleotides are TGTGCCAGCAGCTTAGGTTTGGGGGTAGAGAATGGCTACACCTTC. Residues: CASSLGLGVENGYTF.

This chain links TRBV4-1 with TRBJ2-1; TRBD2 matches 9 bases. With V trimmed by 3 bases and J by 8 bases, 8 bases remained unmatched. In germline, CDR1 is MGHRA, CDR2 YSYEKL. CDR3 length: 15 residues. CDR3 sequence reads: CASSQGLLAGYEQFF. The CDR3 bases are TGCGCCAGCAGCCAGGGGTTGCTAGCGGGATATGAGCAGTTCTTC.

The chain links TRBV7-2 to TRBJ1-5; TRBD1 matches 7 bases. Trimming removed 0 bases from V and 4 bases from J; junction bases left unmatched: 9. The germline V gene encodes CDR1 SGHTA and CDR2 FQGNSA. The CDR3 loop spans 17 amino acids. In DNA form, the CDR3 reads TGTGCCAGCAGCTTAGCGCGGTGGGGGACAGCAAATCAGCCCCAGCATTTT. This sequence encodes CASSLARWGTANQPQHF.

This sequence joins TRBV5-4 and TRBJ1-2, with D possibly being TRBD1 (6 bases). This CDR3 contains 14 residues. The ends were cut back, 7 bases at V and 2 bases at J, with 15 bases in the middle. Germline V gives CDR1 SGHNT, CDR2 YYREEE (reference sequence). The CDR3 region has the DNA TGTGCCAGCTATCTAGGGGGTATAAACTATGGCTACACCTTC. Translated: CASYLGGINYGYTF.

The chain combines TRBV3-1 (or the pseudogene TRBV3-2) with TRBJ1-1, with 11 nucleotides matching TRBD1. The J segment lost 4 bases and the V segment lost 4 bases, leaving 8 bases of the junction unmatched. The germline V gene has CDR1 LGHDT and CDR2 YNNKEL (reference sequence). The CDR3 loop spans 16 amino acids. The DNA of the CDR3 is TGTGCCAGCAGCCCAGTAACCGGGACAGGGGGCACTGAAGCTTTCTTT. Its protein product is CASSPVTGTGGTEAFF.

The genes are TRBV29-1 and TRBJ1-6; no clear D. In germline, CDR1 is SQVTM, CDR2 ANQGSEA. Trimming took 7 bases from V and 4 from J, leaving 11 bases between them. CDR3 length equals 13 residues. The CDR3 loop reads CSARTEYNSPLHF. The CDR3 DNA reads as TGCAGCGCCAGGACGGAGTATAATTCACCCCTCCACTTT.

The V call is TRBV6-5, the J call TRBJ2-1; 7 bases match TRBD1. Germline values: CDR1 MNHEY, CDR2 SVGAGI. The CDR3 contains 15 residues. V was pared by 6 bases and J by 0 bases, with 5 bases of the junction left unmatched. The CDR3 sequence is CASRKTGSSYNEQFF. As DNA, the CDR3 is TGTGCCAGCAGGAAGACAGGGAGCTCCTACAATGAGCAGTTCTTC.

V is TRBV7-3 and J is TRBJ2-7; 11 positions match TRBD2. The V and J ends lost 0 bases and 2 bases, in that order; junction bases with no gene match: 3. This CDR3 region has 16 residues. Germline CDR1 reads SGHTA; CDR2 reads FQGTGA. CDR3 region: CASSLTRLAGTYEQYF. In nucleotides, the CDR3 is TGTGCCAGCAGCTTAACGCGACTAGCGGGGACCTACGAGCAGTACTTC.

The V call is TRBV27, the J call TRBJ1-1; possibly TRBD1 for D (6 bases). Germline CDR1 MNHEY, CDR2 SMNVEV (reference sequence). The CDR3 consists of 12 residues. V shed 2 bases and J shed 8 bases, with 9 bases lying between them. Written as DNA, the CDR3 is TGTGCCAGCAGTTTACTCAGGGGAGAAGCTTTCTTT. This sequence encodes CASSLLRGEAFF.

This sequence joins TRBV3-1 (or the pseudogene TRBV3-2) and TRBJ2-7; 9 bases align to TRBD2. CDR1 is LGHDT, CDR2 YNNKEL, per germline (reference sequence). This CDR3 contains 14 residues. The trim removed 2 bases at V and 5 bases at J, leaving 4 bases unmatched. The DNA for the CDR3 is TGTGCCAGCAGCCAAATTAGCGGGAGCCACGAGCAGTACTTC. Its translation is CASSQISGSHEQYF.